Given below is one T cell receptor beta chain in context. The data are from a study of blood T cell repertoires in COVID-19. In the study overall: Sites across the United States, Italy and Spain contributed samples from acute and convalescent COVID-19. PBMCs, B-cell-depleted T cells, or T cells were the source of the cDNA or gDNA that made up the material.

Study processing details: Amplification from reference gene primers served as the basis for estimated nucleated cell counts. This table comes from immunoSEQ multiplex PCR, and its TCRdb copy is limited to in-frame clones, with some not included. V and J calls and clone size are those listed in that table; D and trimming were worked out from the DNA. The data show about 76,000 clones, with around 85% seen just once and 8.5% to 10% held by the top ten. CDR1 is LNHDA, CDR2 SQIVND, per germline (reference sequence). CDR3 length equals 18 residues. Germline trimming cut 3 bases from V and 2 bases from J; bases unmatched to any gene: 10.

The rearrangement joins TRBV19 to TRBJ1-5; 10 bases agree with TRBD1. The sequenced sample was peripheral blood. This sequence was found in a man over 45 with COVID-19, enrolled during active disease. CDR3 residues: CASSISTGGDFGNQPQHF. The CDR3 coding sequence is TGTGCCAGTAGTATCTCGACAGGGGGCGATTTTGGCAATCAGCCCCAGCATTTT.